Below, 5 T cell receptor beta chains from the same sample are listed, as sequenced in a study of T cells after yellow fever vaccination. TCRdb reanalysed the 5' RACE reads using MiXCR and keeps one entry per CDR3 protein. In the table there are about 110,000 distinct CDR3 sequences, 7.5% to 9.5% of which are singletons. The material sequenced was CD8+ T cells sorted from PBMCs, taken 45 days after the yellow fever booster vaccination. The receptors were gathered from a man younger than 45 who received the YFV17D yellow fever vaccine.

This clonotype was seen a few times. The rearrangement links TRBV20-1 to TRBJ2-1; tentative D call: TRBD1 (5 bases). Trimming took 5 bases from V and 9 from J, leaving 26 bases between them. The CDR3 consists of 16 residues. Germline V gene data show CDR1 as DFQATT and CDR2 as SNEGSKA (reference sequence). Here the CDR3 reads CSAVRGRETYYGEQFF. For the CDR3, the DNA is TGCAGTGCTGTCCGTGGCAGGGAAACCTACTATGGTGAGCAGTTCTTC.

The CDR3 sequence is CTCSWAGGSGRYGETQYF. The CDR3 nucleotides read TGTACCTGCAGTTGGGCCGGGGGCAGCGGGAGGTATGGCGAGACCCAGTACTTC. V and J are TRBV12-3 or TRBV12-4 and TRBJ2-5, with TRBD2 matching 9 bases. The CDR3 is 18 residues long.

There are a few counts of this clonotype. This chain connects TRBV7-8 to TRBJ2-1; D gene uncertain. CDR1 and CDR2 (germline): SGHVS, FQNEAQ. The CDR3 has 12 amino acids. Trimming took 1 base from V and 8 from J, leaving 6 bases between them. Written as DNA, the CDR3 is TGTGCCAGCAGCTTAGTAAGTCATGAGCAGTTCTTC. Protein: CASSLVSHEQFF.

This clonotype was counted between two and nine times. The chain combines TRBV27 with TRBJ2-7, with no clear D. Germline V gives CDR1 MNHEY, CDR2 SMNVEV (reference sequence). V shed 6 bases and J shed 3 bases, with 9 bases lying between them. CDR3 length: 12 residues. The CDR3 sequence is CASSVSLYEQYF. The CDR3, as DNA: TGTGCCAGCAGCGTCTCACTCTACGAGCAGTACTTC.

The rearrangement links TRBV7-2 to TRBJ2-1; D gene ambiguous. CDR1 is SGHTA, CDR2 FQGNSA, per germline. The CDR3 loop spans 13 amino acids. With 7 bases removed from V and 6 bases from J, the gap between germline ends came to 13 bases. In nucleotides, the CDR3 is TGTGCCAGCACCCCTGGCGGCGGCAATGAGCAGTTCTTC. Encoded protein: CASTPGGGNEQFF.